This T cell receptor beta chain was sequenced during a study of blood T cells in healthy people across ages. Using a J-beta primer mix together with a sample-barcoded 5' primer, a second PCR was run for about 7 to 12 cycles. TCRdb reprocessed the 5' RACE reads via MiXCR and lists one record per CDR3 protein. The sample consists of about 640,000 distinct CDR3 sequences, roughly 50% of them appearing once. On this clonotype itself: Its antigen remains unknown.

Overall study results and limits: The CMV status of each donor remained undetermined, and this could have confounded shifts in expanded clonotypes. Estimated diversity that came from one million T cells was considered an underestimate. Roughly linear age-related decline in beta diversity appeared, significant by age around 36.

Researchers isolated at least 7 million PBMCs per sample. Germline loops: CDR1 SGHAT, CDR2 FQNNGV. The CDR3 totals 15 residues. V shed 1 base and J shed 7 bases, with 16 bases lying between them. The clonotype was recovered from a man aged 55 to 70 in good health. Sequences were obtained from blood. The chain is built from TRBV11-2 and TRBJ2-5, with unresolved D. CDR3 amino acids: CASSLGRAVPGTQYF. DNA of the CDR3: TGTGCCAGCAGCTTAGGTCGCGCGGTGCCAGGGACCCAGTACTTC.